This TCR beta chain came from a study of cytomegalovirus exposure and HLA in healthy donors. The study, taken as a whole, reports: Across donors, most TCRs were seen rarely, yet some public ones were widespread.

Note on this clone: The antigen is unknown.

Some clones are missing from TCRdb's copy, which holds only in-frame ones; the method was immunoSEQ multiplex PCR. The sample records about 130,000 clones, about 80% being singletons. This CDR3 is built from 16 residues. Per germline, CDR1 LNHDA and CDR2 SQIVND (reference sequence). The V end was cut by 4 bases, the J end by 3 bases, with 19 bases between. The V call is TRBV19, the J call TRBJ2-7, with D maybe TRBD1 (6 bases). The receptor was isolated from a man aged 25-45 years in good health and CMV-seropositive. Input material: PBMCs. CDR3 sequence reads: CASSTNTGFVGYEQYF. The CDR3 DNA is TGTGCCAGTAGTACCAATACAGGGTTTGTTGGCTACGAGCAGTACTTC.